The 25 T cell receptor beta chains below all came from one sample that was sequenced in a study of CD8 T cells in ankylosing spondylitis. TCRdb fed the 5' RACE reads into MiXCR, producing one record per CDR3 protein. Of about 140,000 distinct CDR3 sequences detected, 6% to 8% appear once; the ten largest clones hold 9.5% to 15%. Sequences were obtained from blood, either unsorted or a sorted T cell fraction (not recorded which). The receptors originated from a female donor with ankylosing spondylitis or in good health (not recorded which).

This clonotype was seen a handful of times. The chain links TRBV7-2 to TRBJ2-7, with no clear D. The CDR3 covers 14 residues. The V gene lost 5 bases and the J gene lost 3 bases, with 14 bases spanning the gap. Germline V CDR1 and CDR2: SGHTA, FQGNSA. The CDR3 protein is CASSPPSGYYEQYF. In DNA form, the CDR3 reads TGTGCCAGCAGCCCCCCCTCAGGCTACTACGAGCAGTACTTC.

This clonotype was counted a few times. CDR3 residues: CASSPGLGTEAFF. The CDR3, as DNA: TGTGCCAGCTCACCAGGCCTGGGCACTGAAGCTTTCTTT. The V gene is TRBV18, the J gene TRBJ1-1; D unresolved. V lost 2 bases and J lost 4, with 8 bases in between. The CDR3 covers 13 residues. Germline CDR1 and CDR2: KGHSH and LQKENI.

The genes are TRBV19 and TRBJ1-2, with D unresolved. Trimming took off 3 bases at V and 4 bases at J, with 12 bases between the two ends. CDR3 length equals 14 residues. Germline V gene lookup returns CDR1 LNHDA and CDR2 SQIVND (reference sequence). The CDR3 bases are TGTGCCAGTAGTATTGGAGGGATCGGCTATGGCTACACCTTC. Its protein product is CASSIGGIGYGYTF.

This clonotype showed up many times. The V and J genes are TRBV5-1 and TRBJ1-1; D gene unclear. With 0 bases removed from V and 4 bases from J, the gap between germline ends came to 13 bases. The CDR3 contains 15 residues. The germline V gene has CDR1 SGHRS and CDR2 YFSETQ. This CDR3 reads CASSLGTIKVTEAFF. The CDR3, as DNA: TGCGCCAGCAGCTTGGGGACGATCAAGGTCACTGAAGCTTTCTTT.

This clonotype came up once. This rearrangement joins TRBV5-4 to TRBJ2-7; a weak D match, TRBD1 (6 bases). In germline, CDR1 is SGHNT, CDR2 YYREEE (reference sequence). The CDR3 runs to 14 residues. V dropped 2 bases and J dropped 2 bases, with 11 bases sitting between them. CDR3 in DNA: TGTGCCAGCAGCTTCTCGGGACAAACCTACGAGCAGTACTTC. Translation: CASSFSGQTYEQYF. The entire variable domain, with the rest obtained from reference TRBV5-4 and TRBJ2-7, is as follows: ETGVTQSPTHLIKTRGQQVTLRCSSQSGHNTVSWYQQALGQGPQFIFQYYREEENGRGNFPPRFSGLQFPNYSSELNVNALELDDSALYLCASSFSGQTYEQYFGPGTRLTVT.

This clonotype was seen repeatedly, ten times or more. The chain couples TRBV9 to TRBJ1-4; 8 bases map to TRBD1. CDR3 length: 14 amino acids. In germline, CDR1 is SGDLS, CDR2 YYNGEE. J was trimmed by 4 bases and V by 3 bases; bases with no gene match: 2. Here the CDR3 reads CASSDGQGNEKLFF. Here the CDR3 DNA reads TGTGCCAGCAGCGACGGACAGGGTAATGAAAAACTGTTTTTT.

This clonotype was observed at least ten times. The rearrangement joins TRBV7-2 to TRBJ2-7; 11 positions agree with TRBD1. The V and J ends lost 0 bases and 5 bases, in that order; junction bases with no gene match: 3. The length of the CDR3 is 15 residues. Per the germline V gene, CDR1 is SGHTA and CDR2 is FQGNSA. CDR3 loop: CASSLAWGQGDEQYF. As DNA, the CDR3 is TGTGCCAGCAGCTTAGCGTGGGGACAGGGGGACGAGCAGTACTTC.

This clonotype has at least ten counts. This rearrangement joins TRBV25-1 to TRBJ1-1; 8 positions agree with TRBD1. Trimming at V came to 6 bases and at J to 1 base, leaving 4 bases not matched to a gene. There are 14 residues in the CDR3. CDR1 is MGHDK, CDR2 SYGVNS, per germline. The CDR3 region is CASRSQGANTEAFF. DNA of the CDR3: TGTGCCAGCAGGTCGCAGGGGGCGAACACTGAAGCTTTCTTT. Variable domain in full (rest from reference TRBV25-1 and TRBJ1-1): EADIYQTPRYLVIGTGKKITLECSQTMGHDKMYWYQQDPGMELHLIHYSYGVNSTEKGDLSSESTVSRIRTEHFPLTLESARPSHTSQYLCASRSQGANTEAFFGQGTRLTVV.

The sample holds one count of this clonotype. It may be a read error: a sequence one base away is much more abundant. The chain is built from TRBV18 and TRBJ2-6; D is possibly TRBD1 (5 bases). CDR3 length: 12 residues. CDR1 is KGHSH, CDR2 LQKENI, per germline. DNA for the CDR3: TGTGCCAGCTCACCTGGGGCCAGCGTCCTGACTTTC. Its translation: CASSPGASVLTF.

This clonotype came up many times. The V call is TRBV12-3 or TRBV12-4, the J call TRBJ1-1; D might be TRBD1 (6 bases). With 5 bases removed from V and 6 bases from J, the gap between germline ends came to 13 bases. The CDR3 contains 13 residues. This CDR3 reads CASSPTGNPEAFF. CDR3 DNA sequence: TGTGCCAGCAGTCCTACAGGGAATCCTGAAGCTTTCTTT.

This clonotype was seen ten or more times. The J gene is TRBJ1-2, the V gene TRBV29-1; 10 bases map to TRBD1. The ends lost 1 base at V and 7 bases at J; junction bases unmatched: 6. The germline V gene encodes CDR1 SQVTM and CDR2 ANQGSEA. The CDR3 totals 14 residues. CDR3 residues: CSVEGQGAIGGYTF. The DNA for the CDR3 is TGCAGCGTTGAAGGACAGGGGGCTATTGGTGGCTACACCTTC.

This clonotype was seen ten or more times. The CDR3 spells CASSPAVLARWNEQFF. In DNA, the CDR3 is TGTGCCAGCAGTCCTGCGGTATTGGCTAGGTGGAATGAGCAGTTCTTC. The rearrangement uses TRBV12-3 or TRBV12-4 and TRBJ2-1; no definite D call. With 5 bases removed from V and 7 bases from J, the gap between germline ends came to 21 bases. The CDR3 spans 16 residues.

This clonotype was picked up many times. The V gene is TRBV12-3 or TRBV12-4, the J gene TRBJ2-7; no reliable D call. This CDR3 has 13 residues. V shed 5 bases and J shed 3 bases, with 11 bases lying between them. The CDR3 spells CASSLGVFYEQYF. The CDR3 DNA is TGTGCCAGCAGTCTTGGAGTATTCTACGAGCAGTACTTC.

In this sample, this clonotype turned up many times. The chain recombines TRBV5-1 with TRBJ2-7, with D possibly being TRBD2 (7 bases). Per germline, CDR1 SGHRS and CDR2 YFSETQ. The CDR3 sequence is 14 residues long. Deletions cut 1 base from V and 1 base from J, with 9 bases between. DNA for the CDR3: TGCGCCAGCAGCTTGAGGGGGGGGTCCTACGAGCAGTACTTC. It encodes CASSLRGGSYEQYF.

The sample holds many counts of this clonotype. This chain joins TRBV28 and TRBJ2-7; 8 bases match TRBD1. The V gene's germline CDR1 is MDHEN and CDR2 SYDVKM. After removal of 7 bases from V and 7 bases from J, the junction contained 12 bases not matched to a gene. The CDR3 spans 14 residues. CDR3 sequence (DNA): TGTGCCAGCACCCTCGGACAGGGAAAAGGAGAGCAGTACTTC. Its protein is CASTLGQGKGEQYF.

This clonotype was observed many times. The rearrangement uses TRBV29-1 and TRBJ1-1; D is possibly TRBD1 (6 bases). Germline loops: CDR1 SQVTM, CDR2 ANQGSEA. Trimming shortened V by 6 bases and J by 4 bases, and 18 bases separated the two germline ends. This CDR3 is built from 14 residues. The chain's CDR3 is CSVDLGGAGTEAFF. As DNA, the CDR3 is TGCAGCGTCGACCTAGGGGGGGCAGGCACTGAAGCTTTCTTT.

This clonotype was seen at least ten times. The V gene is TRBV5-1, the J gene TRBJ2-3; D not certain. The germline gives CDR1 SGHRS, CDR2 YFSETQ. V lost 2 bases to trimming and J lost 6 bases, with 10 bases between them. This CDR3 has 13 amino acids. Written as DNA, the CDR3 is TGCGCCAGCAGCTTAGTCAGCCTTGATACGCAGTATTTT. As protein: CASSLVSLDTQYF.

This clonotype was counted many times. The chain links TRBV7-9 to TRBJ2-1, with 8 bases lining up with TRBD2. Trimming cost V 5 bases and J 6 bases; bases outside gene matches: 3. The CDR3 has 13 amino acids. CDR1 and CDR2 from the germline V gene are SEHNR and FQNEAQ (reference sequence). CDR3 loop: CASSHTSGNEQFF. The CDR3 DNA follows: TGTGCCAGCAGCCACACTAGCGGCAATGAGCAGTTCTTC.

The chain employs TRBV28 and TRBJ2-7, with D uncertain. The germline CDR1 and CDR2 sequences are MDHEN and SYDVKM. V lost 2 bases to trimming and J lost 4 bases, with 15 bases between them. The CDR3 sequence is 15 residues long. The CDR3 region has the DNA TGTGCCAGCAGTTTAAATCCAGGCATGGGATACGAGCAGTACTTC. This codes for CASSLNPGMGYEQYF. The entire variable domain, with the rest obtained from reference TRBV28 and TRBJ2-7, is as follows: DVKVTQSSRYLVKRTGEKVFLECVQDMDHENMFWYRQDPGLGLRLIYFSYDVKMKEKGDIPEGYSVSREKKERFSLILESASTNQTSMYLCASSLNPGMGYEQYFGPGTRLTVT.

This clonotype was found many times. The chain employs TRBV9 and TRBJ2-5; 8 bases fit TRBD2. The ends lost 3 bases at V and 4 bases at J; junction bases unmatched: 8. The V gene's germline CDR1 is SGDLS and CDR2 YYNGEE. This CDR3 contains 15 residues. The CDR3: CASSEALAEAETQYF. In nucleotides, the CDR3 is TGTGCCAGCAGCGAGGCACTAGCGGAAGCAGAGACCCAGTACTTC.

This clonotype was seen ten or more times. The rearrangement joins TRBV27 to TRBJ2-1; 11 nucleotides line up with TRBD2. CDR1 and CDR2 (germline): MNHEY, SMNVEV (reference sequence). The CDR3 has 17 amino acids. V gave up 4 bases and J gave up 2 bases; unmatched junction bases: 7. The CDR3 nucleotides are TGTGCCAGCAGTTCCCCCCTGACTAGCGGGGCCTACAATGAGCAGTTCTTC. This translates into CASSSPLTSGAYNEQFF.

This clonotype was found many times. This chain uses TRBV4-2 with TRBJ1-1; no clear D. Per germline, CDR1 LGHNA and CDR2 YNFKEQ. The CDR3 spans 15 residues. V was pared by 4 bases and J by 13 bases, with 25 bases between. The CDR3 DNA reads TGTGCCAGCAGCCTTAGAGAGTCCCACACTGTCGAGGGTTTCTTT. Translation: CASSLRESHTVEGFF.

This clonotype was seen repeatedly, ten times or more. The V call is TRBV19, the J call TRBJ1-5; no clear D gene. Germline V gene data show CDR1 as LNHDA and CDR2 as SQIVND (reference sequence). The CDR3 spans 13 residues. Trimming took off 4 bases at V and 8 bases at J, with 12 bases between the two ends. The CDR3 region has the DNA TGTGCCAGTAGTACAGGCCAATTCGAGCCCCAGCATTTT. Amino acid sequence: CASSTGQFEPQHF.

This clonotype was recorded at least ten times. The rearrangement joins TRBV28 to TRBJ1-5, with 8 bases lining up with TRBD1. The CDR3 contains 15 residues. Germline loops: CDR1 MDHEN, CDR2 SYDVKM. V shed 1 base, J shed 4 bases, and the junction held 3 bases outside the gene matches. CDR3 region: CASSLSGGGNQPQHF. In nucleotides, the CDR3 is TGTGCCAGCAGTTTATCAGGGGGCGGGAATCAGCCCCAGCATTTT.

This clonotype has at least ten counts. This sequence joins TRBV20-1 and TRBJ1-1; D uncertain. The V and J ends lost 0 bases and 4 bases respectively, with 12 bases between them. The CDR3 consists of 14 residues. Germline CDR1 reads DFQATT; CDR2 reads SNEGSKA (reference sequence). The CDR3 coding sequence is TGCAGTGCTAGAGATGTATTGGGCTTCACTGAAGCTTTCTTT. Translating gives CSARDVLGFTEAFF.